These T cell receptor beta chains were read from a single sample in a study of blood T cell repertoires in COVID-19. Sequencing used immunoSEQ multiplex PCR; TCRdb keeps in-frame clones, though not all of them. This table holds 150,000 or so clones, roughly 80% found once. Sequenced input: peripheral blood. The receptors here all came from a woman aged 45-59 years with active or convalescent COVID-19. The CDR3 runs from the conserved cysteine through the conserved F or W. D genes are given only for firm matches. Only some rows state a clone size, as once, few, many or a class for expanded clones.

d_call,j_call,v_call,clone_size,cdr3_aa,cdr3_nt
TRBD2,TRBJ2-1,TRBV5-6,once,CASSLSWTSIGGNEQFF,TGTGCCAGCAGCCTGTCTTGGACTAGCATCGGGGGGAATGAGCAGTTCTTC
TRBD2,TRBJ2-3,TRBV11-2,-,CASTRGGAGPAADTQYF,TGTGCCAGCACCCGAGGCGGAGCGGGGCCGGCCGCAGATACGCAGTATTTT
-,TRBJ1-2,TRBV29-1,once,CSVERSLGYTF,TGCAGCGTTGAGCGTTCCCTTGGCTACACCTTC
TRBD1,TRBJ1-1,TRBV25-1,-,CASRQTGGGIGTEAFF,TGTGCCAGCAGACAGACAGGGGGCGGAATAGGCACTGAAGCTTTCTTT
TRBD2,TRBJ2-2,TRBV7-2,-,CASSLALAGVYGELFF,TGTGCCAGCAGCTTAGCCCTAGCGGGGGTATACGGGGAGCTGTTTTTT
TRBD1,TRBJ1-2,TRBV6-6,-,CASSYPEQGANYGYTF,TGTGCCAGCAGTTACCCCGAACAGGGGGCGAACTATGGCTACACCTTC
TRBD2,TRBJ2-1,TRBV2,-,CASIQREGPYNEQFF,TGTGCCAGCATACAGCGGGAGGGCCCCTACAATGAGCAGTTCTTC
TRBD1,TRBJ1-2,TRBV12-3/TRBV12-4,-,CASSFSGGYGYTF,TGTGCCAGCAGTTTTTCAGGGGGCTATGGCTACACCTTC
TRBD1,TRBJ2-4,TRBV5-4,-,CASTPGTDPVKNIQYF,TGTGCCAGCACCCCTGGGACAGATCCGGTCAAAAACATTCAGTACTTC
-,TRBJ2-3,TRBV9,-,CASSPRSSTDTQYF,TGTGCCAGCAGCCCCCGGAGTAGCACAGATACGCAGTATTTT
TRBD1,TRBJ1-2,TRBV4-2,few,CASSQEQGDTDGYTF,TGTGCCAGCAGCCAAGAACAGGGGGACACGGATGGCTACACCTTC
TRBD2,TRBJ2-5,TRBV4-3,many,CASSQGLGAGEKETQYF,TGCGCCAGCAGCCAAGGCCTTGGAGCGGGGGAAAAAGAGACCCAGTACTTC
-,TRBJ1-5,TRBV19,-,CASSIEWGTGGFSNQPQHF,TGTGCCAGTAGTATAGAGTGGGGCACAGGAGGGTTCAGCAATCAGCCCCAGCATTTT
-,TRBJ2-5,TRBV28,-,CASSQNPRRETQYF,TGTGCCAGCAGTCAAAACCCTAGGCGGGAGACCCAGTACTTC
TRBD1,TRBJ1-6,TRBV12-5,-,CASGPGQGAGSPLHF,TGTGCTAGTGGTCCCGGACAGGGGGCAGGCTCACCCCTCCACTTT
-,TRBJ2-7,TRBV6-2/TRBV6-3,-,CASSYPTRGTYEQYF,TGTGCCAGCAGTTACCCCACACGGGGGACCTACGAGCAGTACTTC
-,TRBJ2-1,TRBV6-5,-,CASSFTGSGNEQFF,TGTGCCAGCAGTTTTACTGGGTCCGGGAATGAGCAGTTCTTC
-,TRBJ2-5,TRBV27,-,CASGPRWGGAKETQYF,TGTGCCAGCGGCCCCCGCTGGGGGGGGGCCAAAGAGACCCAGTACTTC
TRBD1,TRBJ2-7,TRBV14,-,CASSRTGTGVEQYF,TGTGCCAGCAGCCGGACCGGGACAGGTGTCGAGCAGTACTTC
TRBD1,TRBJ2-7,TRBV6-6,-,CASSYFPGQGDDEQYF,TGTGCCAGCAGTTACTTCCCGGGACAGGGGGACGACGAGCAGTACTTC
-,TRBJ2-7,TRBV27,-,CASSGVGEQYF,TGTGCCAGCTCCGGGGTTGGGGAGCAGTACTTC
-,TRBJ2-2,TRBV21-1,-,CASRTSGGPSNTGELFF,TGTGCCAGCAGGACTAGCGGGGGACCTTCGAACACCGGGGAGCTGTTTTTT
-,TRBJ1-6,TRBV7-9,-,CASSRESSYNSPLHF,TGTGCCAGCAGCAGAGAGAGCTCCTATAATTCACCCCTCCACTTT
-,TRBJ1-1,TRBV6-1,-,CASSERGMNTEAFF,TGTGCCAGCAGTGAAAGGGGAATGAACACTGAAGCTTTCTTT
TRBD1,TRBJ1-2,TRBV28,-,CASKPKGRGRDGYTF,TGTGCCAGCAAGCCCAAGGGCAGGGGGCGGGATGGCTACACCTTC
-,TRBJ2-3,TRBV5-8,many,CASSFWGSSTDTQYF,TGTGCCAGCAGCTTCTGGGGCTCCTCGACAGATACGCAGTATTTT
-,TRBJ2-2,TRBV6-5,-,CASRKAGSSGELFF,TGTGCCAGCCGCAAGGCAGGGTCGAGCGGGGAGCTGTTTTTT
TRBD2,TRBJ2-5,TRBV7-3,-,CASSQDGTSGQETQYF,TGTGCCAGCAGTCAAGACGGGACTAGCGGACAAGAGACCCAGTACTTC
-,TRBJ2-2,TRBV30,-,CAWKDFYTGELFF,TGTGCCTGGAAAGACTTTTACACCGGGGAGCTGTTTTTT
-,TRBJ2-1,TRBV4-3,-,CASSQVSSYYEQFF,TGCGCCAGCAGCCAAGTATCCTCTTATTATGAGCAGTTCTTC
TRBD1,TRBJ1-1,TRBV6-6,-,CASSMGDSLWAFF,TGTGCCAGCAGTATGGGGGACAGCCTGTGGGCTTTCTTT
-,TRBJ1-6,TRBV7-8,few,CASSLATGNSPLHF,TGTGCCAGCAGCTTAGCTACCGGGAATTCACCCCTCCACTTT
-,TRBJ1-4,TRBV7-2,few,CASSFQPGVANEKLFF,TGTGCCAGCAGCTTCCAACCAGGGGTGGCTAATGAAAAACTGTTTTTT
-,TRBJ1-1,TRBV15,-,CATSRASQNTEAFF,TGTGCCACCAGCAGGGCCTCCCAAAACACTGAAGCTTTCTTT
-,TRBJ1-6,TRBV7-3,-,CASSINRDSPLHF,TGTGCCAGCAGCATAAACAGGGATTCACCCCTCCACTTT
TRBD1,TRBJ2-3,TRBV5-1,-,CASSTGQGFGTDTQYF,TGCGCCAGCAGCACGGGACAGGGCTTCGGCACAGATACGCAGTATTTT
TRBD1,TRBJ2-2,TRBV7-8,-,CASSPTRTGLQRSGELFF,TGTGCCAGCAGCCCTACCCGGACAGGACTTCAAAGGTCCGGGGAGCTGTTTTTT
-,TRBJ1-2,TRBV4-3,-,CASSQGGLSYGYTF,TGCGCCAGCAGCCAGGGGGGGCTAAGCTATGGCTACACCTTC
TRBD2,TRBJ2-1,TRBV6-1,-,CASSEASSGGLLGEQFF,TGTGCCAGCAGTGAAGCGTCTAGCGGGGGGCTACTAGGTGAGCAGTTCTTC
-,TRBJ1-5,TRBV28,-,CASSGVGTGSVNQPQHF,TGTGCCAGCAGTGGGGTGGGTACAGGTTCGGTCAATCAGCCCCAGCATTTT
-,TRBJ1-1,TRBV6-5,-,CASSYSSSNTEAFF,TGTGCCAGCAGTTACTCGAGTTCGAACACTGAAGCTTTCTTT
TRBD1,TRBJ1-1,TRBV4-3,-,CASSQNRGITEAFF,TGCGCCAGCAGCCAAAACAGGGGGATAACTGAAGCTTTCTTT
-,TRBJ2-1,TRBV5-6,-,CASSLGAGNEQFF,TGTGCCAGCAGCTTGGGGGCGGGCAATGAGCAGTTCTTC
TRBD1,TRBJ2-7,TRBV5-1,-,CASSRDRVGYEQYF,TGCGCCAGCAGCAGGGACAGGGTGGGGTACGAGCAGTACTTC
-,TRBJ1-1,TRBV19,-,CASSIQGLNTEAFF,TGTGCCAGTAGTATCCAGGGGTTGAACACTGAAGCTTTCTTT
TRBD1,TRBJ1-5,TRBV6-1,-,CASSEWIGTGFSPQHF,TGTGCCAGCAGTGAATGGATCGGGACAGGGTTTTCGCCCCAGCATTTT
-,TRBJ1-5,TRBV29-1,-,CSVEESEGPQHF,TGCAGCGTTGAAGAAAGCGAGGGACCCCAGCATTTT
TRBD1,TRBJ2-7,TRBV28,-,CASSLFRTGPYEQYF,TGTGCCAGCAGTTTATTTAGGACAGGGCCTTACGAGCAGTACTTC
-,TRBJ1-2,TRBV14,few,CASSQDRQAYGYTF,TGTGCCAGCAGCCAAGATCGACAGGCCTATGGCTACACCTTC
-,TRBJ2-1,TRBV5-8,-,CASNYRAGDNEQFF,TGTGCCAGCAACTACAGGGCCGGGGACAATGAGCAGTTCTTC
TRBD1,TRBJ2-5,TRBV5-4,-,CASSLEGGGETQYF,TGTGCCAGCAGCTTGGAAGGGGGCGGGGAGACCCAGTACTTC
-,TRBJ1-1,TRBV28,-,CASSLQGGKTEAFF,TGTGCCAGCAGTCTACAGGGTGGAAAGACTGAAGCTTTCTTT
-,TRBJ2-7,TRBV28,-,CASSSEGEITYEQYF,TGTGCCAGCAGCTCCGAGGGGGAGATCACCTACGAGCAGTACTTC
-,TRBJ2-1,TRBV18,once,CASSQSGGQRGTEQFF,TGTGCCAGCTCACAATCCGGGGGGCAACGGGGCACTGAGCAGTTCTTC